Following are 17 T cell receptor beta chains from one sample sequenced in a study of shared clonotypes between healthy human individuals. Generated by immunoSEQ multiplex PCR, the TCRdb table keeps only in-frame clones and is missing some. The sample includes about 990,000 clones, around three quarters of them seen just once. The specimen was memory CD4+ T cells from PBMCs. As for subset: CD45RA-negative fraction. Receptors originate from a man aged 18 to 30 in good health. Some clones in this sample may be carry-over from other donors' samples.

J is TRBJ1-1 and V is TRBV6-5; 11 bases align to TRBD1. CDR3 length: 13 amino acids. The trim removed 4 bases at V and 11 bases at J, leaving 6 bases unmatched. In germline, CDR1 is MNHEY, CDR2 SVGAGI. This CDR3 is CASSLGQGGIAFF. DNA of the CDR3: TGTGCCAGCAGTTTGGGACAGGGGGGGATTGCTTTCTTT.

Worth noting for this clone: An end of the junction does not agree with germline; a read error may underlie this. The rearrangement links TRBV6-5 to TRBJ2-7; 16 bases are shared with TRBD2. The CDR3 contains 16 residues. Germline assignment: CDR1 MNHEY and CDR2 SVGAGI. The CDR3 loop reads CVSSSGLAGGPYEQYF. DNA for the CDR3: TGTGTCAGCAGTTCGGGACTAGCGGGAGGGCCTTACGAGCAGTACTTC.

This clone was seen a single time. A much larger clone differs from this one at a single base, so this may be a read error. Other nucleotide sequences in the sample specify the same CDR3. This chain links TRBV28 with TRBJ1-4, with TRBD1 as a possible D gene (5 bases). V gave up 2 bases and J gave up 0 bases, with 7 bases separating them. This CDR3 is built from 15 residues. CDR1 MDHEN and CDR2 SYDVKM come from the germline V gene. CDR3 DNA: TGTGCCAGCAGTTTAGGGGGTGCAACTAATGAAAAACTGTTTTTT. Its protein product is CASSLGGATNEKLFF.

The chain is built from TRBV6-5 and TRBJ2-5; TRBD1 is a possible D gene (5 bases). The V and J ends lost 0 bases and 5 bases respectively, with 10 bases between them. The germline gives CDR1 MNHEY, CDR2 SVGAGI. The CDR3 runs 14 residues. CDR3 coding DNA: TGTGCCAGCAGTTACTCGGCAGGGTCGGAGACCCAGTACTTC. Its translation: CASSYSAGSETQYF.

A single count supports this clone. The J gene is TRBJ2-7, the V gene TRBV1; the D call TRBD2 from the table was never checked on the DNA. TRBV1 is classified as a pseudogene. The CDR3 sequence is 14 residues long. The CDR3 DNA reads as TGCACCAGCAGCCGTCTAGCGACCCGGTACGAGCAGTACTTC. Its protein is CTSSRLATRYEQYF.

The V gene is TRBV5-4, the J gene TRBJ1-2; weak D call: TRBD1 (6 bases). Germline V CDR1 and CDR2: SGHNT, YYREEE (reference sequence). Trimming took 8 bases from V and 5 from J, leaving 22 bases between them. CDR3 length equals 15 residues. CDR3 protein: CASNRRDTTRYGYTF. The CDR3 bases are TGTGCCAGTAACCGACGGGACACCACAAGATATGGCTACACCTTC. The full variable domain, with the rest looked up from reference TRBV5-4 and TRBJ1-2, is ETGVTQSPTHLIKTRGQQVTLRCSSQSGHNTVSWYQQALGQGPQFIFQYYREEENGRGNFPPRFSGLQFPNYSSELNVNALELDDSALYLCASNRRDTTRYGYTFGSGTRLTVV.

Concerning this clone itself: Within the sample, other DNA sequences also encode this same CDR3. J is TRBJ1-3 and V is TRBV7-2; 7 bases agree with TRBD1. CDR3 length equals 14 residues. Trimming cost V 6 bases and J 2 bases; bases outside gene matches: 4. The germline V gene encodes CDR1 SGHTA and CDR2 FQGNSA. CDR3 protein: CASSRTGAGNTIYF. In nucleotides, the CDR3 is TGTGCCAGCAGTCGAACAGGGGCTGGAAACACCATATATTTT.

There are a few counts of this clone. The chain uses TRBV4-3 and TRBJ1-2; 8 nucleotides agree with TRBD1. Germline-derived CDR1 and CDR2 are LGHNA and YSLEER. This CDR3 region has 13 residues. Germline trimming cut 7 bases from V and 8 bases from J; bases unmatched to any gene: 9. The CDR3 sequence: CASTPDRGEGYTF. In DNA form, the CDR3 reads TGCGCCAGCACCCCCGACAGGGGAGAGGGCTACACCTTC.

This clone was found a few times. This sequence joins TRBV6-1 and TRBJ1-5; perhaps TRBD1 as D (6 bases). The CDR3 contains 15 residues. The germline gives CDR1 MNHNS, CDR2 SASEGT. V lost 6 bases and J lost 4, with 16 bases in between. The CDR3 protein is CASRTGHGGNQPQHF. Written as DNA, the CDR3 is TGTGCCAGCAGGACGGGACACGGGGGGAATCAGCCCCAGCATTTT.

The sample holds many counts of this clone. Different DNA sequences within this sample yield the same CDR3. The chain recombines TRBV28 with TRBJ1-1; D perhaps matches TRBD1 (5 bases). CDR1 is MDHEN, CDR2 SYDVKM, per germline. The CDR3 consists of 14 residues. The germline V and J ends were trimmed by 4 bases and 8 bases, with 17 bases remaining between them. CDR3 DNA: TGTGCCAGCAGTTCCCTTTCGGCAGGGTCGGAAGCTTTCTTT. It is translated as CASSSLSAGSEAFF.

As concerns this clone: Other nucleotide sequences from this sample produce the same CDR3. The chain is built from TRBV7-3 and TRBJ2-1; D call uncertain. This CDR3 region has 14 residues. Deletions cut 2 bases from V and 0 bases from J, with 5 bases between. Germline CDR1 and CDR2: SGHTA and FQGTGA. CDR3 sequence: CASSLRNSYNEQFF. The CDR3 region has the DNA TGTGCCAGCAGCTTACGGAACTCCTACAATGAGCAGTTCTTC.

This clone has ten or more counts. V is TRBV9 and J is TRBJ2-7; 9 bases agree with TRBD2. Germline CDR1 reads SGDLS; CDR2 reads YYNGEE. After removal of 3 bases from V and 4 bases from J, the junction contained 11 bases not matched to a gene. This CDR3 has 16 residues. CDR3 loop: CASSAGAAGGGYEQYF. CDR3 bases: TGTGCCAGCAGCGCCGGAGCCGCGGGAGGGGGGTACGAGCAGTACTTC.

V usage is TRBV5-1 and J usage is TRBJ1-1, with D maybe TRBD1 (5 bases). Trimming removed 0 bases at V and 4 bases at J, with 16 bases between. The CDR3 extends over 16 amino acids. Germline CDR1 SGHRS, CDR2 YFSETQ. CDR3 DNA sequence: TGCGCCAGCAGCTTGGCCGCAGGGTTGGGGCCCACTGAAGCTTTCTTT. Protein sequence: CASSLAAGLGPTEAFF.

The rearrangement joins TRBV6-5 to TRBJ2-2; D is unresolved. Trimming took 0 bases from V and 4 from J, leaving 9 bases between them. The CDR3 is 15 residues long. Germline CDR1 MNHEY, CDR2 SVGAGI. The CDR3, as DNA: TGTGCCAGCAGTTACTCCACTGTAGCCACCGGGGAGCTGTTTTTT. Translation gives CASSYSTVATGELFF.

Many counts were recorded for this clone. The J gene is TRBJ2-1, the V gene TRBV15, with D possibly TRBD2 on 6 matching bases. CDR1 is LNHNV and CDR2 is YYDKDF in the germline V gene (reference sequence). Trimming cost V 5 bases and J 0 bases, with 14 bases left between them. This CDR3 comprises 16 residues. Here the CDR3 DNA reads TGTGCCACCAGCGGACTCGGGAGTGGCTCCTACAATGAGCAGTTCTTC. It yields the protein CATSGLGSGSYNEQFF.

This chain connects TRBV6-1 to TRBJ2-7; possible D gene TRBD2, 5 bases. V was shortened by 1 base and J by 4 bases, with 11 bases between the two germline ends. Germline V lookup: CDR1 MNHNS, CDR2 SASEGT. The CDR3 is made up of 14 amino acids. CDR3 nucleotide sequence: TGTGCCAGCAGTGAAGTGGGAGAACTTTACGAGCAGTACTTC. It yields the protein CASSEVGELYEQYF.

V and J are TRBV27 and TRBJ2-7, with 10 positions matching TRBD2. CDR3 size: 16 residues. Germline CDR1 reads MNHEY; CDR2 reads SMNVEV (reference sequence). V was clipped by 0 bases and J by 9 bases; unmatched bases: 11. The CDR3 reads CASSLSWPAGGPRQYF. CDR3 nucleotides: TGTGCCAGCAGTTTATCTTGGCCAGCGGGAGGGCCGCGGCAGTACTTC.